Listed below are T cell receptor beta chains from one sample, sequenced in a study of blood T cell repertoires in COVID-19. TCRdb keeps only in-frame clones here, not all; method: immunoSEQ multiplex PCR. The table shows about 150,000 clones, with more than 75% occurring only once. Sequenced input: peripheral blood. Source of these receptors: an older man with acute or convalescent COVID-19. The CDR3 runs from the conserved cysteine through the conserved F or W. Each record gives: V gene, clone size, D gene, J gene, CDR3 DNA, CDR3 protein. D genes are given only for firm matches. Size is stated for part of the rows, as once, few or many counts, or as a class when the clone is expanded.

>TRBV11-3|-|TRBD2|TRBJ2-3
TGTGCCAGCAGCTGGGAGCTCAGCGGGAGGAGGCCAGATACGCAGTATTTT
CASSWELSGRRPDTQYF
>TRBV5-1|-|TRBD2|TRBJ2-1
TGCGCCAGCAGAACCGGGACTAGCGGGATGGGGGAGGTCTTC
CASRTGTSGMGEVF
>TRBV28|-|TRBD2|TRBJ2-1
TGTGCCAGCAAAAGAGGTGGGAGGGGTAGTGAGCAGTTCTTC
CASKRGGRGSEQFF
>TRBV27|-|TRBD1|TRBJ1-6
TGTGCCAGCAGTATCCTTGGACAGGGGGCGGGTTCACCCCTCCACTTT
CASSILGQGAGSPLHF
>TRBV24-1|-|TRBD1|TRBJ1-2
TGTGCCACCAGTGGCTCCGACAGGGGCGACTATGGCTACACCTTC
CATSGSDRGDYGYTF
>TRBV12-3/TRBV12-4|-|-|TRBJ1-1
TGTGCCAGCAGCCTCCACGGGAACACTGAAGCTTTCTTT
CASSLHGNTEAFF
>TRBV19|-|TRBD1|TRBJ1-1
TGTGCCAGCCAACACCGGGACAGGGGTGAAGCTTTCTTT
CASQHRDRGEAFF
>TRBV4-2|-|-|TRBJ1-6
TGTGCCAGCAGCCAAGATATCTATAATTCACCCCTCCACTTT
CASSQDIYNSPLHF
>TRBV4-1|-|TRBD2|TRBJ2-5
TGCGCCAGCAGCCAAGGCTCCTCTGGACTAGCGGGGGAGGGAGAGACCCAGTACTTC
CASSQGSSGLAGEGETQYF
>TRBV7-3|-|TRBD2|TRBJ2-2
TGTGCCAGCAGCCCCGGGACTAGCGGCCTCACCGGGGAGCTGTTTTTT
CASSPGTSGLTGELFF
>TRBV3-1/TRBV3-2|-|-|TRBJ2-3
TGTGCCAGCAGCCAAGAGGTCGCAACAGCAGATACGCAGTATTTT
CASSQEVATADTQYF
>TRBV7-2|-|-|TRBJ1-3
TGTGCCAGCAGCTTAGATGTCCTATCTGGAAACACCATATATTTT
CASSLDVLSGNTIYF
>TRBV28|-|TRBD2|TRBJ2-1
TGTGCCAGCAGTCCAACTAGCGGGAGGTACCCTTATAGCTCCTACAATGAGCAGTTCTTC
CASSPTSGRYPYSSYNEQFF
>TRBV25-1|once|-|TRBJ2-5
TGTGTCAGCGCCGGGGAAGAGACCCAGTACTTC
CVSAGEETQYF
>TRBV5-1|-|-|TRBJ2-7
TGCGCCAGCAGCTTGGCGGTGCGAGGAAGGAGCTCCTACGAGCAGTACTTC
CASSLAVRGRSSYEQYF
>TRBV2|many|-|TRBJ2-6
TGTGCCAGCACCCCGTCGGGGGCCAACGTCCTGACTTTC
CASTPSGANVLTF
>TRBV27|-|-|TRBJ1-4
TGTGCCAGCAGTTTGAGGGCCGGGGAGGAAAAACTGTTTTTT
CASSLRAGEEKLFF
>TRBV6-2/TRBV6-3|-|TRBD1|TRBJ2-7
TGTGCCAGCAGTTATGGACAGGGATCTGGCGAGCAGTACTTC
CASSYGQGSGEQYF
>TRBV7-3|-|TRBD2|TRBJ2-3
TGTGCCAGCAGCTCTGGACTAGCACAGATAGATACGCAGTATTTT
CASSSGLAQIDTQYF
>TRBV7-8|-|TRBD2|TRBJ2-3
TGTGCCAGCAGCTTAGTAAGCGGGGGGAGCACAGATACGCAGTATTTT
CASSLVSGGSTDTQYF
>TRBV18|-|-|TRBJ1-1
TGTGCCAGCTCGACGCCCCGGACAGCTGATGGTGAAGCTTTCTTT
CASSTPRTADGEAFF
>TRBV28|-|-|TRBJ1-1
TGTGCCAGCAGTTTAGTACAGGGTCGAACTGAAGCTTTCTTT
CASSLVQGRTEAFF
>TRBV3-1/TRBV3-2|-|-|TRBJ1-6
TGTGCCAGCAGCCAAGGGAGGTACTCACCCCTCCACTTT
CASSQGRYSPLHF
>TRBV3-1/TRBV3-2|-|-|TRBJ2-5
TGTGCCAGCAGCCAAGATAGGGGACGGGGGGCCATGTACTTC
CASSQDRGRGAMYF
>TRBV6-1|-|TRBD1|TRBJ2-2
TGTGCCAGCAGTGAGGACAGGGTGAAGACCGGGGAGCTGTTTTTT
CASSEDRVKTGELFF
>TRBV29-1|-|TRBD1|TRBJ1-2
TGCAGCGTCGTGACAGGGGGCGCTGGCTACACCTTC
CSVVTGGAGYTF
>TRBV27|-|TRBD2|TRBJ2-5
TGTGCCAGCAGTTTATCCCTACTAGCGGGAGGAGAGACCCAGTACTTC
CASSLSLLAGGETQYF
>TRBV6-5|-|-|TRBJ1-2
TGTGCCAGCGTCCTGGACAGCTCCTATGGCTACACCTTC
CASVLDSSYGYTF
>TRBV28|-|-|TRBJ1-5
TGTGCCAGCAGTTTGTCGACAGTCAGGTATAGCAATCAGCCCCAGCATTTT
CASSLSTVRYSNQPQHF
>TRBV2|once|-|TRBJ2-1
TGTGCCAGCAGTGAACTAGCGTTCAATGAGCAGTTCTTC
CASSELAFNEQFF
>TRBV15|-|TRBD2|TRBJ2-5
TGTGCCACCAGCAGAGATTGGCTAGCGGGAGTAGAGACCCAGTACTTC
CATSRDWLAGVETQYF
>TRBV18|few|TRBD1|TRBJ1-2
TGTGCCAGCTCACCAGCGACAGGGGGCGATGGCTACACCTTC
CASSPATGGDGYTF
>TRBV24-1|-|TRBD2|TRBJ2-3
TGTGCCACCAGTGATCCGCGGGGCCTAACTAGCGGGCAGTATTTT
CATSDPRGLTSGQYF
>TRBV27|once|TRBD1|TRBJ2-1
TGTGCCAGCAGAATCATCCAAGGGGGCTATGAGCAGTTCTTC
CASRIIQGGYEQFF
>TRBV7-9|once|TRBD2|TRBJ2-3
TGTGCCAGCAGCTTAAGCGCCGGGGCTAGCGGAAGCACAGATACGCAGTATTTT
CASSLSAGASGSTDTQYF
>TRBV4-2|once|-|TRBJ2-1
TGTGCCAGCAGCCAAGACCCCGTGAGGGGGGGAGACAATGAGCAGTTCTTC
CASSQDPVRGGDNEQFF
>TRBV28|once|TRBD2|TRBJ2-1
TGTGCCAGCAGTTTATTAACGGGAGGGGTCTACAATGAGCAGTTCTTC
CASSLLTGGVYNEQFF
>TRBV30|-|-|TRBJ2-1
TGTGCCTGGAGAAGACAGGTAAACAATGAGCAGTTCTTC
CAWRRQVNNEQFF
>TRBV2|once|-|TRBJ1-2
TGTGCCAGCAGTGACGTCGGCGGTGCCCGACTTTATGGCTACACCTTC
CASSDVGGARLYGYTF
>TRBV7-8|-|-|TRBJ1-5
TGTGCCAGCAGCTTAGGGGTTGCGGGGGAGGGTCAGCCCCAGCATTTT
CASSLGVAGEGQPQHF
>TRBV6-5|once|TRBD1|TRBJ2-6
TGTGCCAGCAGCCCGACAGGGGCCGGGGCCAACGTCCTGACTTTC
CASSPTGAGANVLTF
>TRBV7-9|-|-|TRBJ1-4
TGTGCCAGCAGCCACCCATGGACAGATGAAAAACTGTTTTTT
CASSHPWTDEKLFF
>TRBV6-1|-|-|TRBJ2-7
TGTGCCAGCAGTGAAGAGAGGGACTCCTACGAGCAGTACTTC
CASSEERDSYEQYF
>TRBV12-3/TRBV12-4|-|-|TRBJ1-3
TGTGCCAGCGGGCCCAGCTCTGGAAACACCATATATTTT
CASGPSSGNTIYF
>TRBV18|-|-|TRBJ2-7
TGTGCCAGCTCACCGACACCCGCCTACGAGCAGTACTTC
CASSPTPAYEQYF
>TRBV5-1|-|TRBD1|TRBJ1-4
TGCGCCAGCAGCTGGACAGGGCCTAATGAAAAACTGTTTTTT
CASSWTGPNEKLFF
>TRBV27|-|-|TRBJ2-2
TGTGCCAGCAGGAGACTCAACACCGGGGAGCTGTTTTTT
CASRRLNTGELFF
>TRBV18|-|TRBD1|TRBJ1-5
TGTGCCAGCTCAGAATCACTAGGGGGCGGAGGCAATCAGCCCCAGCATTTT
CASSESLGGGGNQPQHF
>TRBV21-1|few|-|TRBJ1-1
TGTGCCAGCAGCAAAGCTCAGGACAGGGGGCGAATGGCTTTCTTT
CASSKAQDRGRMAFF
>TRBV18|-|-|TRBJ2-3
TGTGCCAGCTCAGGAAGACAGGCCACCACAGATACGCAGTATTTT
CASSGRQATTDTQYF
>TRBV30|-|-|TRBJ1-1
TGTGCCTGGGGGAGGCGGCAACTCGGGGCTTTCTTT
CAWGRRQLGAFF
>TRBV6-5|-|-|TRBJ1-1
TGTGCCAGCACCCGGGAAATGAACACTGAAGCTTTCTTT
CASTREMNTEAFF
>TRBV6-6|-|TRBD1|TRBJ1-5
TGTGCCAGCAGTGGAGGACAGGCAAAAAGCGGGGGGCCCCAGCATTTT
CASSGGQAKSGGPQHF
>TRBV6-5|-|-|TRBJ1-6
TGTGCCAGCAGTTACCCACAGGGAAGGACGTTCTCACCCCTCCACTTT
CASSYPQGRTFSPLHF
>TRBV5-1|-|-|TRBJ2-1
TGCGCCAGCAGCTTGGCCGACAATCGTGGGAATGAGCAGTTCTTC
CASSLADNRGNEQFF
>TRBV3-1/TRBV3-2|-|-|TRBJ2-3
TGTGCCAGCAGCCCCTATGGAGATACGCAGTATTTT
CASSPYGDTQYF
>TRBV14|-|TRBD2|TRBJ2-1
TGTGCCAGCAGCCGCCTAACACTAGCGGGAGTCAATGAGCAGTTCTTC
CASSRLTLAGVNEQFF
>TRBV28|once|-|TRBJ2-3
TGTGCCAGCCGGGACACCTCCACAGATACGCAGTATTTT
CASRDTSTDTQYF
>TRBV11-3|-|-|TRBJ2-1
TGTGCCAGCAGCCCCGGAGGGTCCTACAATGAGCAGTTCTTC
CASSPGGSYNEQFF
>TRBV15|-|-|TRBJ2-1
TGTGCCACCGCGGGGAAGTCCTACAATGAGCAGTTCTTC
CATAGKSYNEQFF